This TCR beta chain was documented in a study of lymphopenia after photon versus proton radiotherapy (dated by TCRdb to between 2017 and 2020). With respect to the entire study: The immunological effects of photon versus proton radiation therapy were compared in patients with gastrointestinal tumors who developed high-grade lymphopenia. The goal of the study was to describe how the two radiation modalities differ in their effects on the immune system. A cohort of some 20 patients with gastrointestinal tumors who received either photon or proton therapy and subsequently developed lymphopenia was included. The paper's findings and limits, for the study overall: After the lymphocyte count nadir, repertoires from photon-treated patients showed oligoclonal expansion, particularly of CD8+ Temra cells, and this expansion drove the decline in diversity. Relative stability during treatment was observed in proton-treated patients, whereas loss of naive T cells and TCR diversity and gain of effector/memory populations were observed in photon-treated patients. The survival association was assessed only in patients who died, and better survival with proton therapy was presented by the authors as a possibility rather than a demonstrated result. Among patients across the cohort who died, overall survival time showed an inverse correlation with a larger post-nadir drop in TCR diversity.

Receptor amplification or capture employed the immunoSEQ multiplex PCR assay. Deep sequencing of rearranged TCR beta loci, alongside multiparametric flow cytometry, was used to profile T cell repertoires. In TCRdb, the immuneACCESS table is reduced to in-frame sequences with V and J assigned. These tables do not hold every clone; where another copy was compared, an unresolved V gene accounts for under half, and the others remain unexplained. This sample is represented by about 22,000 clones; approximately 90% of them were singletons. Jointly, the top ten make up around 10% of the sample. The CDR3 goes from the cysteine to the phenylalanine over 14 residues. Only CDR3 DNA remains: 42 bases, in frame from the first base. CDR1 is given as SNHLY and CDR2 as FYNNEI, both from the germline V gene. For this chain, trimming is 8 bases at the V end and 0 bases at the J end, and the number of junction bases without a gene match is 6.

Comments on this clone: Its antigen is currently not known. Qualities for individual bases were not recorded, and no much larger clone is one base off.

Source: peripheral blood, taken from a patient treated with proton-based radiotherapy. This TCR was sampled from a man of 80 years or more with esophageal cancer. The chain is assembled from TRBV2 and TRBJ2-7; TRBD1 matches 8 bases in the middle. The DNA sequence is as follows: TGTGCCAGCCTTCGGACAGGGAGCTCCTACGAGCAGTACTTC. Translation gives CASLRTGSSYEQYF. Full variable domain (CDR3 extended with the reference TRBV2 and TRBJ2-7 proteins): EPEVTQTPSHQVTQMGQEVILRCVPISNHLYFYWYRQILGQKVEFLVSFYNNEISEKSEIFDDQFSVERPDGSNFTLKIRSTKLEDSAMYFCASLRTGSSYEQYFGPGTRLTVT.